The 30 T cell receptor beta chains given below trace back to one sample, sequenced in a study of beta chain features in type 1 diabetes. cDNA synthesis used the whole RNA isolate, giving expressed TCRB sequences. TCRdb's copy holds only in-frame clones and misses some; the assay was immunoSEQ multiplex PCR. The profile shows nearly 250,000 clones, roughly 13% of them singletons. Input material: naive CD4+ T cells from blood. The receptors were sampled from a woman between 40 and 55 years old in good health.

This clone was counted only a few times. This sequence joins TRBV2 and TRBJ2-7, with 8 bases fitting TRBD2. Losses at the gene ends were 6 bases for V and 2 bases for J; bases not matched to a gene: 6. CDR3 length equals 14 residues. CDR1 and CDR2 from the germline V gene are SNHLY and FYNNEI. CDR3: CASRPAGGTYEQYF. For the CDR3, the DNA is TGTGCCAGCAGGCCCGCGGGGGGAACCTACGAGCAGTACTTC. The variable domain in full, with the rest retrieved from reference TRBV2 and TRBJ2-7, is EPEVTQTPSHQVTQMGQEVILRCVPISNHLYFYWYRQILGQKVEFLVSFYNNEISEKSEIFDDQFSVERPDGSNFTLKIRSTKLEDSAMYFCASRPAGGTYEQYFGPGTRLTVT.

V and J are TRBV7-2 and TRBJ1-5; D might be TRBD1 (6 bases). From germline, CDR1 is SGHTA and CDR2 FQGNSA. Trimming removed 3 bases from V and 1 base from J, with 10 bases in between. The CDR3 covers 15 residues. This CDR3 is CASSFTQGSNQPQHF. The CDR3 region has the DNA TGTGCCAGCAGCTTTACCCAGGGGAGCAATCAGCCCCAGCATTTT.

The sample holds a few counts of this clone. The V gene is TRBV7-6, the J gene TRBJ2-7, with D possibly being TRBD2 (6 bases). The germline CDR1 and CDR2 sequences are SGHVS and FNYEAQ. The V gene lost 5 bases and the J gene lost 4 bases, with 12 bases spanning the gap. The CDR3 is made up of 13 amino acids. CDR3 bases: TGTGCCAGCAGCAACGAGGCGGGGTACGAGCAGTACTTC. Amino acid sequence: CASSNEAGYEQYF.

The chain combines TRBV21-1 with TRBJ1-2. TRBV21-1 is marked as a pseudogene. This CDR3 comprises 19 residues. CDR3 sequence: CASSKARGGRGRFPYGYTF. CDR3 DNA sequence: TGTGCCAGCAGCAAAGCGCGCGGGGGAAGGGGGAGGTTTCCCTATGGCTACACCTTC.

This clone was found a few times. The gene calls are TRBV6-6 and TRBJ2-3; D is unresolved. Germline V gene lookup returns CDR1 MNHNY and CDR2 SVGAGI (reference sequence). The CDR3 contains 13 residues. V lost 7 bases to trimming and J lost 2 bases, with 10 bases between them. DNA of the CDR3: TGTGCCAGCACCTTAAAACACACAGATACGCAGTATTTT. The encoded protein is CASTLKHTDTQYF.

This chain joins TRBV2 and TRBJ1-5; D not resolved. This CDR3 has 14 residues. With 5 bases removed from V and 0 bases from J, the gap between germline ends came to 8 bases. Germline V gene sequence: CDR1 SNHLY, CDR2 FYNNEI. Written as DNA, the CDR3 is TGTGCCAGCAGTAAAAGGAGTAGCAATCAGCCCCAGCATTTT. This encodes CASSKRSSNQPQHF.

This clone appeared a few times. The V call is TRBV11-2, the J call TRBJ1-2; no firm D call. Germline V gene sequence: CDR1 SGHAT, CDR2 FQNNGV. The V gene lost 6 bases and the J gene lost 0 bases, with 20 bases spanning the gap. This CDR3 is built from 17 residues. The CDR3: CASSSIAGGKANYGYTF. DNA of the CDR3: TGTGCCAGCAGTTCCATCGCGGGCGGGAAAGCTAACTATGGCTACACCTTC.

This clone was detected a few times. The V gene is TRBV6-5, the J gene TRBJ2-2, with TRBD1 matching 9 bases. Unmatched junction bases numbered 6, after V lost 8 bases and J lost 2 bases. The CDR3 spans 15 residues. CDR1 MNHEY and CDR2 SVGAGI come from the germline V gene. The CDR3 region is CASRLQGANTGELFF. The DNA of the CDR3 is TGTGCCAGCCGCCTACAGGGGGCTAACACCGGGGAGCTGTTTTTT.

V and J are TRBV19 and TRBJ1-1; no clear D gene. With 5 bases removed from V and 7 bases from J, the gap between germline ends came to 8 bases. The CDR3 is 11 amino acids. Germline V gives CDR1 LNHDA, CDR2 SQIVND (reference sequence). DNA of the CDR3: TGTGCCAGTAGTCGGGTAGGTGAAGCTTTCTTT. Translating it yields CASSRVGEAFF.

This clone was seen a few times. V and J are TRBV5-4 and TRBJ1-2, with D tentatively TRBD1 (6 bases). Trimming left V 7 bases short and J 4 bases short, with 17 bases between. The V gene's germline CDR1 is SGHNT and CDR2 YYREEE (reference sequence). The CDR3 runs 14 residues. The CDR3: CASAPWGRGYGYTF. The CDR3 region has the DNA TGTGCCAGCGCCCCTTGGGGGCGCGGCTATGGCTACACCTTC.

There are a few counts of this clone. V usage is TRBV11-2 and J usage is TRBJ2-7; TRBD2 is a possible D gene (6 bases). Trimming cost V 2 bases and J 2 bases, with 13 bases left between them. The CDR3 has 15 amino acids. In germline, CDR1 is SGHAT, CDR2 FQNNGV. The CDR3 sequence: CASSLSEGAAYEQYF. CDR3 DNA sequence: TGTGCCAGCAGCTTATCGGAGGGTGCCGCCTACGAGCAGTACTTC. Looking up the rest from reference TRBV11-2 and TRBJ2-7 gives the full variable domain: EAGVAQSPRYKIIEKRQSVAFWCNPISGHATLYWYQQILGQGPKLLIQFQNNGVVDDSQLPKDRFSAERLKGVDSTLKIQPAKLEDSAVYLCASSLSEGAAYEQYFGPGTRLTVT.

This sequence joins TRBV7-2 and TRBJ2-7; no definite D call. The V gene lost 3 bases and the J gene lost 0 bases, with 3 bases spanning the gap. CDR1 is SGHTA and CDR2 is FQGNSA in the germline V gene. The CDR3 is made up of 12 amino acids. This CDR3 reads CASSFGSYEQYF. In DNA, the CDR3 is TGTGCCAGCAGCTTCGGCTCCTACGAGCAGTACTTC.

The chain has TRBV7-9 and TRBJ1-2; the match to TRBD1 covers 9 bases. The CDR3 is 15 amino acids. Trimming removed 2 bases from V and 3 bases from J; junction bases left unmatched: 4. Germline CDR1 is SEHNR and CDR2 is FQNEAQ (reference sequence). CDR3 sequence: CASSLNRDRDYGYTF. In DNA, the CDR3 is TGTGCCAGCAGCTTAAACCGGGACAGGGACTATGGCTACACCTTC.

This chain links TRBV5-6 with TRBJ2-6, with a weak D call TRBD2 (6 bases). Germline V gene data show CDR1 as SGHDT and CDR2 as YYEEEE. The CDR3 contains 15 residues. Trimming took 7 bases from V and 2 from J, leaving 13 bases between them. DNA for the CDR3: TGTGCCAGCGCCCAGGAGGGTACTGGGGCCAACGTCCTGACTTTC. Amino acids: CASAQEGTGANVLTF.

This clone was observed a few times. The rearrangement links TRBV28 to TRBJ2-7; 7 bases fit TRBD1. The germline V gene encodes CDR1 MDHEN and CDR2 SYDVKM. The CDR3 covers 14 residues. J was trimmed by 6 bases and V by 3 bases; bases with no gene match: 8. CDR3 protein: CASSFTPGTAEQYF. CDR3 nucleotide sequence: TGTGCCAGCAGTTTCACGCCGGGGACAGCCGAGCAGTACTTC.

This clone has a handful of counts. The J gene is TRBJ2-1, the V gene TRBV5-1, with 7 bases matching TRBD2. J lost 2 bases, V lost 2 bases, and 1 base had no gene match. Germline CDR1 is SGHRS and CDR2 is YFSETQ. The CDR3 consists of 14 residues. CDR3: CASSLAGTYNEQFF. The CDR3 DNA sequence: TGCGCCAGCAGCTTAGCGGGGACCTACAATGAGCAGTTCTTC.

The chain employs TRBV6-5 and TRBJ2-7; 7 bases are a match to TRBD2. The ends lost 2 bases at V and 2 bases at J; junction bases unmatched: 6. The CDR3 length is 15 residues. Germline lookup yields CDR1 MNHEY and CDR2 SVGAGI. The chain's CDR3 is CASSYRGVTAYEQYF. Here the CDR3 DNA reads TGTGCCAGCAGTTACCGGGGGGTCACCGCCTACGAGCAGTACTTC.

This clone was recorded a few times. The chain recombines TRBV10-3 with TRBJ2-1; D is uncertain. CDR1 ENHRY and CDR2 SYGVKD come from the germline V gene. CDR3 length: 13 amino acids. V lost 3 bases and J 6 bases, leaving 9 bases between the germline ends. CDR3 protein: CAISESEANEQFF. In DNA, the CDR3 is TGTGCCATCAGTGAATCTGAAGCCAATGAGCAGTTCTTC.

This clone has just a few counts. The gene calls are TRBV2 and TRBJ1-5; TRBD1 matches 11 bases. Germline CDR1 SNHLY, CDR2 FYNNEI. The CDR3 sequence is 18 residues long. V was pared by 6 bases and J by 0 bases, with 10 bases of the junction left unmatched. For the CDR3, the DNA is TGTGCCAGCAGAAGAGGGACAGGGGGAAGCAATAGCAATCAGCCCCAGCATTTT. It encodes CASRRGTGGSNSNQPQHF.

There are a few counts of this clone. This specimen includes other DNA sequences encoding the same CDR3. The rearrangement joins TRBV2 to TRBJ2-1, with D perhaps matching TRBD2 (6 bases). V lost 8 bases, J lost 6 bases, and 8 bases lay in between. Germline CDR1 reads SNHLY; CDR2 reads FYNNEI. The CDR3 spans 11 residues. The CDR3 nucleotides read TGTGCCAGCCGGGGAGGCAATGAGCAGTTCTTC. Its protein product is CASRGGNEQFF.

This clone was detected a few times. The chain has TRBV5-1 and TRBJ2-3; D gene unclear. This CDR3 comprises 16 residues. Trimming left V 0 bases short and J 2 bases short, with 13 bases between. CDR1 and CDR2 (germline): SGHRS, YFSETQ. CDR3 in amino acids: CASSLAVDFSTDTQYF. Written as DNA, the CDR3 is TGCGCCAGCAGCTTGGCCGTCGACTTTTCCACAGATACGCAGTATTTT.

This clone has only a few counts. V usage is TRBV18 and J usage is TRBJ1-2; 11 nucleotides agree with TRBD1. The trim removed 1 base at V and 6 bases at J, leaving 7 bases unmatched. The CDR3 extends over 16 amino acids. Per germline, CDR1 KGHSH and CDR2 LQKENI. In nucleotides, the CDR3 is TGTGCCAGCTCACCACTGATTTCGGGACAGGGGGATGGCTACACCTTC. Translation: CASSPLISGQGDGYTF. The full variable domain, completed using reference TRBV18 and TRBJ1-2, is NAGVMQNPRHLVRRRGQEARLRCSPMKGHSHVYWYRQLPEEGLKFMVYLQKENIIDESGMPKERFSAEFPKEGPSILRIQQVVRGDSAAYFCASSPLISGQGDGYTFGSGTRLTVV.

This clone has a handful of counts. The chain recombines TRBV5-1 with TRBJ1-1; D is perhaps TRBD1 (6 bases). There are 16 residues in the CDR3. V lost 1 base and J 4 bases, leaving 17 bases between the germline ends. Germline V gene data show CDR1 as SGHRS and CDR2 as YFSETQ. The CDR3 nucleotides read TGCGCCAGCAGCTTGTATTTATGGCGAGGGGGCACTGAAGCTTTCTTT. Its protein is CASSLYLWRGGTEAFF. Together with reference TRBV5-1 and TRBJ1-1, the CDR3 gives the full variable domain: KAGVTQTPRYLIKTRGQQVTLSCSPISGHRSVSWYQQTPGQGLQFLFEYFSETQRNKGNFPGRFSGRQFSNSRSEMNVSTLELGDSALYLCASSLYLWRGGTEAFFGQGTRLTVV.

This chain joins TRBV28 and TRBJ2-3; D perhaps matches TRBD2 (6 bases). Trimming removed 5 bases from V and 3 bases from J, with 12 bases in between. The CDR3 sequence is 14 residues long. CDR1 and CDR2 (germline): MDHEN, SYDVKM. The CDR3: CASSPGGRTDTQYF. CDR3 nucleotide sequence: TGTGCCAGCAGTCCTGGGGGGAGGACAGATACGCAGTATTTT.

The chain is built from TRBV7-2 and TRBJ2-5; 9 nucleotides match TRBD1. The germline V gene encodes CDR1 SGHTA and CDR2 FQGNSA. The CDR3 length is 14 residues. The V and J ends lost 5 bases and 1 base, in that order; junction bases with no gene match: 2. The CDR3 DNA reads TGTGCCAGCAGCCGGGACAGGGTCCAAGAGACCCAGTACTTC. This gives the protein CASSRDRVQETQYF.

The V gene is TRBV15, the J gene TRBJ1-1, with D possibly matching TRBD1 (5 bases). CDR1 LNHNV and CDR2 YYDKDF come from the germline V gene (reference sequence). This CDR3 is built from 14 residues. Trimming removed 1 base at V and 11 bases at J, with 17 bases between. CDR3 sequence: CATSRGGGLEWAFF. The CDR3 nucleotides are TGTGCCACCAGCAGAGGGGGGGGTCTCGAGTGGGCTTTCTTT.

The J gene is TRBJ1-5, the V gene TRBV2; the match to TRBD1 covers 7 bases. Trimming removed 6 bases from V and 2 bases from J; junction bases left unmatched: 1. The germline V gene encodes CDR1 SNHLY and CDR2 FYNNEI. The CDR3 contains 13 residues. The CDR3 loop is CASRGQGNQPQHF. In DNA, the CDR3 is TGTGCCAGCAGAGGACAGGGCAATCAGCCCCAGCATTTT.

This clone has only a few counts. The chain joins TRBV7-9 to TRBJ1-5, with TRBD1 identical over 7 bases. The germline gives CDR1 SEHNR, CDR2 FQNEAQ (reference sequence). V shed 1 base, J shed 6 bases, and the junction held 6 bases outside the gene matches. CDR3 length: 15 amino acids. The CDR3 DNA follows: TGTGCCAGCAGCTTAGATGAGGGGGCTAGTCAGCCCCAGCATTTT. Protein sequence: CASSLDEGASQPQHF.

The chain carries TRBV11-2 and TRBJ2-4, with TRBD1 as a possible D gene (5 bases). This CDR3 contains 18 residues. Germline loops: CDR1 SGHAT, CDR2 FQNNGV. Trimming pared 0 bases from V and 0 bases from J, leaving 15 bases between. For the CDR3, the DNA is TGTGCCAGCAGCTTAGATTTTGGTTCAGGGTTAGCCAAAAACATTCAGTACTTC. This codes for CASSLDFGSGLAKNIQYF.

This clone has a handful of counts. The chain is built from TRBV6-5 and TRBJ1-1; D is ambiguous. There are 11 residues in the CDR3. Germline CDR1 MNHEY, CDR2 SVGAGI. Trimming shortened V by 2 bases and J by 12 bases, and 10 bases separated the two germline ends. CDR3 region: CASSYGPGSFF. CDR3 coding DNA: TGTGCCAGCAGTTACGGTCCCGGGTCTTTCTTT.